These T cell receptor beta chains were read from a single sample in a study of blood T cell repertoires in COVID-19. The assay was immunoSEQ multiplex PCR, and TCRdb's table has in-frame clones only and misses some. The sample records around 140,000 clones, approximately 88% being singletons. Sequences were obtained from peripheral blood. Receptor source: a woman between 50 and 59 years old with acute or convalescent COVID-19. Each CDR3 is given with its conserved first and last residue. A D gene is named only where the DNA matches it firmly. Clone size appears in some rows only: once, few, many, or a class for an expanded clone.

clone size	J gene	V gene	D gene	CDR3 DNA	CDR3 protein
NA	TRBJ2-3	TRBV7-9	NA	TGTGCCAGCAGCTTAGAGGGGCTCGAGACAGATACGCAGTATTTT	CASSLEGLETDTQYF
NA	TRBJ2-5	TRBV5-1	NA	TGCGCCAGCAGCTTGGGGAGAGGAGTCCAAGAGACCCAGTACTTC	CASSLGRGVQETQYF
NA	TRBJ2-1	TRBV19	NA	TGTGCCAGTAGTCCGGCTAGCTCCTACAATGAGCAGTTCTTC	CASSPASSYNEQFF
NA	TRBJ1-2	TRBV7-8	TRBD1	TGTGCCAGCAGCTTAGGGGGACAGACATATGGCTACACCTTC	CASSLGGQTYGYTF
once	TRBJ2-7	TRBV7-2	NA	TGTGCCAGCAGCTTAACGACAGGTTCCTACGAGCAGTACTTC	CASSLTTGSYEQYF
NA	TRBJ1-4	TRBV5-1	TRBD1	TGCGCCAGCAGCTTGGTCTCGGGACAGAATAATGAAAAACTGTTTTTT	CASSLVSGQNNEKLFF
NA	TRBJ2-7	TRBV5-6	NA	TGTGCCAGCAGCTTGGCCGGGGTGGGGTGGGATAGCTACGAGCAGTACTTC	CASSLAGVGWDSYEQYF
NA	TRBJ1-4	TRBV20-1	NA	TGCAGTGTCAGGGTTGAAGAAAAACTGTTTTTT	CSVRVEEKLFF
NA	TRBJ2-5	TRBV12-5	TRBD2	TGTGCTAGTGGTTTGTGGGCGACTAGCGGGAGCCCCCAAGAGACCCAGTACTTC	CASGLWATSGSPQETQYF
NA	TRBJ2-5	TRBV19	TRBD1	TGTGCCAGTAGTACGACAGGGGGCCGGGAGACCCAGTACTTC	CASSTTGGRETQYF
NA	TRBJ2-5	TRBV7-3	NA	TGTGCCAGCAGCCCCGGGGGTACCAACCAAGAGACCCAGTACTTC	CASSPGGTNQETQYF
NA	TRBJ1-6	TRBV18	TRBD1	TGTGCCAGCTCACGGACAGGGGAGGGTTATAATTCACCCCTCCACTTT	CASSRTGEGYNSPLHF
NA	TRBJ1-5	TRBV7-2	NA	TGTGCCAGCAGCTTAGCACCCAGTCGGGGCAATCAGCCCCAGCATTTT	CASSLAPSRGNQPQHF
NA	TRBJ1-5	TRBV9	NA	TGTGCCAGCAGCCCCGGTCATAGCAATCAGCCCCAGCATTTT	CASSPGHSNQPQHF
NA	TRBJ2-7	TRBV7-9	TRBD1	TGTGCCAGCAGCCCTCTGCAGGGGGCGATGCTACACGAGCAGTACTTC	CASSPLQGAMLHEQYF
NA	TRBJ1-5	TRBV18	NA	TGTGCCAGCTCACCCGCGGGGGCGGGAAGCAATCAGCCCCAGCATTTT	CASSPAGAGSNQPQHF
once	TRBJ1-1	TRBV7-2	TRBD1	TGTGCCAGCAGCTTCTCAGGGGGCAGAACTGAAGCTTTCTTT	CASSFSGGRTEAFF
NA	TRBJ2-3	TRBV7-8	NA	TGTGCCAGCAGCTTAGGAACTAACACAGATACGCAGTATTTT	CASSLGTNTDTQYF
NA	TRBJ2-1	TRBV2	TRBD2	TGTGCCGCCGACGTGAGAGGCGGGGGTTTTTACAATGAGCAGTTCTTC	CAADVRGGGFYNEQFF
NA	TRBJ1-2	TRBV11-2	TRBD1	TGTGCCAGCAGCCCATCCCCACGGACAGGGATCGATGGCTACACCTTC	CASSPSPRTGIDGYTF
NA	TRBJ2-3	TRBV24-1	NA	TGTGCCACATCCGGGACAAACTCAGATACGCAGTATTTT	CATSGTNSDTQYF
NA	TRBJ1-6	TRBV10-2	TRBD1	TGCGCCAGCGTGGGGACAGGGGTTTTTTCACCCCTCCACTTT	CASVGTGVFSPLHF
NA	TRBJ1-6	TRBV27	TRBD1	TGTGCCAGCAGTACTAATCCGGGACAGTGGCTTTATTCACCCCTCCACTTT	CASSTNPGQWLYSPLHF
NA	TRBJ2-5	TRBV6-2/TRBV6-3	NA	TGTGCCAGCAGTTCCTTCATGGGACTTCAAGAGACCCAGTACTTC	CASSSFMGLQETQYF
NA	TRBJ1-1	TRBV7-9	TRBD1	TGTGCCAGCAGCTTACCCCCGGGACAGGGTTCAGCTTTCTTT	CASSLPPGQGSAFF
NA	TRBJ2-5	TRBV7-9	NA	TGTGCCAGCAGCTTACCCAATCAAGAGACCCAGTACTTC	CASSLPNQETQYF
NA	TRBJ2-2	TRBV6-2/TRBV6-3	TRBD2	TGTGCCAGCAGCCCAATAACTAGCGGGAGCGTGTCCGGGGAGCTGTTTTTT	CASSPITSGSVSGELFF
NA	TRBJ2-6	TRBV7-3	NA	TGTGCCAGCAGCTTAGACAGGTCTAGCTCTGGGGCCAACGTCCTGACTTTC	CASSLDRSSSGANVLTF
NA	TRBJ1-5	TRBV15	TRBD1	TGTGCCACCAGCAGAGATCGGACAGGGCGACAGCCCCAGCATTTT	CATSRDRTGRQPQHF
NA	TRBJ2-7	TRBV7-2	TRBD1	TGTGCCAGCTCGGGGACAGCCAGCTACGAGCAGTACTTC	CASSGTASYEQYF
NA	TRBJ1-4	TRBV5-1	TRBD1	TGCGCCAGCAGTGGGACAGCAACTAATGAAAAACTGTTTTTT	CASSGTATNEKLFF
NA	TRBJ2-1	TRBV6-6	TRBD2	TGTGCCAGCAGTCCCCCGGGACTAGGCTCCTACAATGAGCAGTTCTTC	CASSPPGLGSYNEQFF
NA	TRBJ2-3	TRBV24-1	NA	TGTGCCAGCGGAGGGACCCAGGGGGAGACAGATACGCAGTATTTT	CASGGTQGETDTQYF
NA	TRBJ1-4	TRBV5-1	NA	TGCGCCAGCAGCTTGGAGGCAGGCTTGAATGAAAAACTGTTTTTT	CASSLEAGLNEKLFF
once	TRBJ1-2	TRBV6-5	TRBD1	TGTGCCAGCAGTTACTCGGTCCCCGGGACAGTCAGTGGCTACACCTTC	CASSYSVPGTVSGYTF
NA	TRBJ1-3	TRBV27	NA	TGTGCCAGCAGTTTAGGCCCCTCTGGAAACACCATATATTTT	CASSLGPSGNTIYF
NA	TRBJ1-6	TRBV3-1/TRBV3-2	TRBD1	TGTGCCAGCAGCTTCAGGGGGCGGGAAAATTCACCCCTCCACTTT	CASSFRGRENSPLHF
NA	TRBJ1-1	TRBV15	NA	TGTGCCACCAGCAGAGATCAGGGCCTAAGAGCTTTCTTT	CATSRDQGLRAFF
NA	TRBJ1-6	TRBV18	NA	TGTGCCAGCGTACGGGAACCCTTTTCACCCCTCCACTTT	CASVREPFSPLHF
NA	TRBJ2-2	TRBV19	NA	TGTGCCAGTAGTATAATAGCCACCGGGGAGCTGTTTTTT	CASSIIATGELFF
NA	TRBJ1-4	TRBV7-2	TRBD1	TGTGCCAGCAGCTTAGAGGCAGGGGGCATGGTTAGAACTAATGAAAAACTGTTTTTT	CASSLEAGGMVRTNEKLFF